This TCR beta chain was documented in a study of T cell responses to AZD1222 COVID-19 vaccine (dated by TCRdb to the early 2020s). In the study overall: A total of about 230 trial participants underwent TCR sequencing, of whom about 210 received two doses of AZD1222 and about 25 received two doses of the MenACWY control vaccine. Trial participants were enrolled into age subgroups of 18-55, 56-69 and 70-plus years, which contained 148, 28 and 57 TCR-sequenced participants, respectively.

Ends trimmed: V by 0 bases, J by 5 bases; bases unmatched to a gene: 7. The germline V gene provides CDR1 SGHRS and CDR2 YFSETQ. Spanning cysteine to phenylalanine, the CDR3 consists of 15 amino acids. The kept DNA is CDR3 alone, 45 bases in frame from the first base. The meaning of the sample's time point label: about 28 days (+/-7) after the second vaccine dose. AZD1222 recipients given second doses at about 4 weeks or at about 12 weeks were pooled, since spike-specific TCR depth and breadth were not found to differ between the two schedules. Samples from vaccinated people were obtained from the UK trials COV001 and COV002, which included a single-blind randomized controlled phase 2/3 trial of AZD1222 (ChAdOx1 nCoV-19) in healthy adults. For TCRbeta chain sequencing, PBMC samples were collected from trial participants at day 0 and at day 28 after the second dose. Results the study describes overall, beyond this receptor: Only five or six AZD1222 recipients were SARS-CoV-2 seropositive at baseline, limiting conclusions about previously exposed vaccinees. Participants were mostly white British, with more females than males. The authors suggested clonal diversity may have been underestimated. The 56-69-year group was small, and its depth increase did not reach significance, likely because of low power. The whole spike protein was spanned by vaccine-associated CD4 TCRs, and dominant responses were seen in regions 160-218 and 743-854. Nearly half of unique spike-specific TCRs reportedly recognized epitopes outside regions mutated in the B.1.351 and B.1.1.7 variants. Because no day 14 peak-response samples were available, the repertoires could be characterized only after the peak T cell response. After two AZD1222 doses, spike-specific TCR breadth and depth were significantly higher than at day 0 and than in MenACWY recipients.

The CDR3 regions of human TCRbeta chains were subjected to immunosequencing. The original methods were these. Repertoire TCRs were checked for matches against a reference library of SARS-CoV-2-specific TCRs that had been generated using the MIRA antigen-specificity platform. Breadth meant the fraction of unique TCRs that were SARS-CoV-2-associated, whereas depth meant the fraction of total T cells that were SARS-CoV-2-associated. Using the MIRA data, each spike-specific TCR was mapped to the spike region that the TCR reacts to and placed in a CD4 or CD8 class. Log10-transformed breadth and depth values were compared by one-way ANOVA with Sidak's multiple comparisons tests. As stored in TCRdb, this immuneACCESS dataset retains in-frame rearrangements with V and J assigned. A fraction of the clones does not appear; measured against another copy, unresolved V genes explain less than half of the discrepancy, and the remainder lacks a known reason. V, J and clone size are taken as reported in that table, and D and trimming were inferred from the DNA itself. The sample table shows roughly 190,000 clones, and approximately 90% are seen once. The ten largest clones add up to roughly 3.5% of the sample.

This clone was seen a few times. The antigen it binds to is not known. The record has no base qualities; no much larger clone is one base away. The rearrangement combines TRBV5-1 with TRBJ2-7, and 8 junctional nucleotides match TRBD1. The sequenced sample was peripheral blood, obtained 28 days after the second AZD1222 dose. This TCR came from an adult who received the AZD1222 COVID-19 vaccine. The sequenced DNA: TGCGCCAGCAGCTTGGTGGGGGAGGACAGGGACGAGCAGTACTTC. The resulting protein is CASSLVGEDRDEQYF.